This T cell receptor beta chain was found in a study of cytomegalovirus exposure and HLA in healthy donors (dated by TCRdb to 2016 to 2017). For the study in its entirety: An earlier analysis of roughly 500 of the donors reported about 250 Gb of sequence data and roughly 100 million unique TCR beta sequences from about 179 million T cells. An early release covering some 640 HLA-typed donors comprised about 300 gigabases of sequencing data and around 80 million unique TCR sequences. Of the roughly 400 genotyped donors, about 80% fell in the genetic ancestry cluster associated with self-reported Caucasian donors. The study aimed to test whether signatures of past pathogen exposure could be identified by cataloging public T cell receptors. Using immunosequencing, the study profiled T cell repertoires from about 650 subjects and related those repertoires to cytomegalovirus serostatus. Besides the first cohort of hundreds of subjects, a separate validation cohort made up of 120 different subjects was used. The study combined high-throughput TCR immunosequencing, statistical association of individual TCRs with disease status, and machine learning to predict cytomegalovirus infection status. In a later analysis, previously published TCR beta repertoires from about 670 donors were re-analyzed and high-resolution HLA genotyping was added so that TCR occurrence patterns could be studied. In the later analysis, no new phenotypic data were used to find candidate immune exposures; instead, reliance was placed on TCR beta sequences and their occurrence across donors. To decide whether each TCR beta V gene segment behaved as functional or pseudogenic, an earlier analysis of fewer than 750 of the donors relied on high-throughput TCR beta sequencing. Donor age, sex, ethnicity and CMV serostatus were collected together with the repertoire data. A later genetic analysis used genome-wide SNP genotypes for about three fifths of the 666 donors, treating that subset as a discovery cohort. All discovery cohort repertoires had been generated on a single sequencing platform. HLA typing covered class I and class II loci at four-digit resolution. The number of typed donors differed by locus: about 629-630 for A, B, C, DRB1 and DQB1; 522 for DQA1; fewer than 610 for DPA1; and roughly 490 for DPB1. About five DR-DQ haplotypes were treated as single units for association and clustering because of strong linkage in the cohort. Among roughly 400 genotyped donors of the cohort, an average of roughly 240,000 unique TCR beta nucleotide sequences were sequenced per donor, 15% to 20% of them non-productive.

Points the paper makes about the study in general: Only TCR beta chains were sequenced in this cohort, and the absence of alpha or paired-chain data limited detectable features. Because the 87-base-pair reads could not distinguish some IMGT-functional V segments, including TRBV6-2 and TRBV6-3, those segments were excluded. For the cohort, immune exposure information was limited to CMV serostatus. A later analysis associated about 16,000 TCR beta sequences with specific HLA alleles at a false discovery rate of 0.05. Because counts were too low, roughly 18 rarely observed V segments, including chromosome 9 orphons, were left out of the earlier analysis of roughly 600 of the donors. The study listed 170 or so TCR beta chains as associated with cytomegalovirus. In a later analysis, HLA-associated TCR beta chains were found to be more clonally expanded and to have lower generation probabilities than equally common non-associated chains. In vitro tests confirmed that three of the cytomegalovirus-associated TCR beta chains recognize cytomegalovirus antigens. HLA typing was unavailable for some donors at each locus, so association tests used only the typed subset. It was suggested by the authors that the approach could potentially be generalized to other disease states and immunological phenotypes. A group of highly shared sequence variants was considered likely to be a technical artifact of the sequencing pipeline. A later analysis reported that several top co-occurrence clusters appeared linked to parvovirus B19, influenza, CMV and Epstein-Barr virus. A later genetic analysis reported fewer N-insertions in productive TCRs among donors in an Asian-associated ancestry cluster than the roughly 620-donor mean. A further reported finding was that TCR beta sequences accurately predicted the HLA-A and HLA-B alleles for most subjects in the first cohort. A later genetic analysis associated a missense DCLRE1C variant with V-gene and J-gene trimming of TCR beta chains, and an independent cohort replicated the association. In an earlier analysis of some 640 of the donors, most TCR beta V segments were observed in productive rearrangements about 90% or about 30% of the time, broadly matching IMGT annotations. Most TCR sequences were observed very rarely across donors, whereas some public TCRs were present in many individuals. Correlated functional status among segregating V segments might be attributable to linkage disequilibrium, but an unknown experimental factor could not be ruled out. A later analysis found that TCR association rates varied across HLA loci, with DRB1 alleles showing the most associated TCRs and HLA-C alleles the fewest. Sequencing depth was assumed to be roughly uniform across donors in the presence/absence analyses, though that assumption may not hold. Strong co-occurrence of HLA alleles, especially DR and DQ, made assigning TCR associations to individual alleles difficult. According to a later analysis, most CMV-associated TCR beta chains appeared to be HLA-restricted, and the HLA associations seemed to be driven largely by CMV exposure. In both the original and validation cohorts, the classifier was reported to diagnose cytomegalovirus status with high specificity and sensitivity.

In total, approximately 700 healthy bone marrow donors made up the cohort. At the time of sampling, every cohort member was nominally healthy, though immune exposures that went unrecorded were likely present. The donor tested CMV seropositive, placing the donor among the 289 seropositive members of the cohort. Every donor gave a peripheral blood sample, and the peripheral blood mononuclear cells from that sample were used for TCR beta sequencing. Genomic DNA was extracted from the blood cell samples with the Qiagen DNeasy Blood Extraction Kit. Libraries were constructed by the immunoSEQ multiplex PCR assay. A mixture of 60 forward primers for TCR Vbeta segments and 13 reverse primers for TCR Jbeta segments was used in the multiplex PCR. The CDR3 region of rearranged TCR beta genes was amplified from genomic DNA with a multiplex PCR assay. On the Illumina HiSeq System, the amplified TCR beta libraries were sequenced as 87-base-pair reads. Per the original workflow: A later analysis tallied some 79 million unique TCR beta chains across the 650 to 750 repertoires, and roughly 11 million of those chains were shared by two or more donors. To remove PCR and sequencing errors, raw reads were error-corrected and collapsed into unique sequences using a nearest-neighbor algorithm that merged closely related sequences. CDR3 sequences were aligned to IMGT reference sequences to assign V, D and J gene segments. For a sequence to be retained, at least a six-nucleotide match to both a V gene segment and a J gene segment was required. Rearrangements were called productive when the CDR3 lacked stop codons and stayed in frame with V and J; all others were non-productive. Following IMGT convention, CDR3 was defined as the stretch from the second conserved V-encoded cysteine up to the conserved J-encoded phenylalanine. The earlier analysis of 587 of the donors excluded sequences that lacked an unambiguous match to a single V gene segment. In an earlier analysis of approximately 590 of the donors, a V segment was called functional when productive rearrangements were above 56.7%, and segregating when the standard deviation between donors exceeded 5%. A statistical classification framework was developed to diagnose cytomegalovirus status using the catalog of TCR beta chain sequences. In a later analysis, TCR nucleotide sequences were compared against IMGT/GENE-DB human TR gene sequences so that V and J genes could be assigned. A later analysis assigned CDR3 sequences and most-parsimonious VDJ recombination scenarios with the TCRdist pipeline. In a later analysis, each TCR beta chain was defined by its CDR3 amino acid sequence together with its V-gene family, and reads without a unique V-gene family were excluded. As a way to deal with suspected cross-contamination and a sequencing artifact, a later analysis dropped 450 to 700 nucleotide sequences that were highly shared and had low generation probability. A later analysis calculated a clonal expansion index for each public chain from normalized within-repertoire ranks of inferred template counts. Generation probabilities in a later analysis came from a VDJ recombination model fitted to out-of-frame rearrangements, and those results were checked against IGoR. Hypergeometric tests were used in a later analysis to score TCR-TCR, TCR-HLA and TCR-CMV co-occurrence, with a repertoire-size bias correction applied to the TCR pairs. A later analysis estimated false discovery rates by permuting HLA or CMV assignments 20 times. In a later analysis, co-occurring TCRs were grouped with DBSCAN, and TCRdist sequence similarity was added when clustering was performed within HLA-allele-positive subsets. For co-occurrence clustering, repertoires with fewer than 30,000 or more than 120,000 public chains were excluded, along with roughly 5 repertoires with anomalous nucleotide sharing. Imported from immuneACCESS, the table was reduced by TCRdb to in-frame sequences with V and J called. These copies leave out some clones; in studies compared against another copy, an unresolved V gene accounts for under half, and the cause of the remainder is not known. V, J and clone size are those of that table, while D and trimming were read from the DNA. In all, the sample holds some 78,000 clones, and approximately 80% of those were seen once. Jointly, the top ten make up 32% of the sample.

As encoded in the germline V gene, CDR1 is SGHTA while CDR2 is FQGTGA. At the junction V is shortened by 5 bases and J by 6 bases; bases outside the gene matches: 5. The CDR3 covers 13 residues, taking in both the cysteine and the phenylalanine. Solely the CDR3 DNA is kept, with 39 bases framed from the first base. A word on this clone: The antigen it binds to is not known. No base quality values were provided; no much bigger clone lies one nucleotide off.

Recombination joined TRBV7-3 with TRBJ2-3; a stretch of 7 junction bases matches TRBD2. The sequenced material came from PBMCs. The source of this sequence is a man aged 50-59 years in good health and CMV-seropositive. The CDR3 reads CASSAPGGDTQYF. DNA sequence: TGTGCCAGCAGCGCCCCCGGGGGGGATACGCAGTATTTT. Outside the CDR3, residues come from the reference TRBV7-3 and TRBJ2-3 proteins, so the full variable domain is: GAGVSQTPSNKVTEKGKYVELRCDPISGHTALYWYRQSLGQGPEFLIYFQGTGAADDSGLPNDRFFAVRPEGSVSTLKIQRTERGDSAVYLCASSAPGGDTQYFGPGTRLTVL.